The rows below give T cell receptor beta chains drawn from one sample of a study of neurological immune-mediated disorders. TCRdb reanalysed the 5' RACE reads using MiXCR and keeps one entry per CDR3 protein. The table includes more than 45,000 distinct CDR3 sequences, roughly 3.5% detected once. The sequenced sample consisted of PBMCs. The receptors stem from a man aged 30 to 39 with multiple sclerosis. The CDR3 runs from the conserved cysteine through the conserved F or W. D genes are given only for firm matches. Sizes are listed as once, few or many counts, or a class when the clone is expanded.

j_gene: TRBJ2-7
abundance: many
v_gene: TRBV20-1
d_gene: NA
len: 13
CDR3aa: CSAPRGSPNEQYF
CDR3nt: TGCAGTGCTCCCCGGGGTTCTCCCAACGAGCAGTACTTC

j_gene: TRBJ2-5
abundance: many
v_gene: TRBV15
d_gene: NA
len: 16
CDR3aa: CATSRDGRGRQETQYF
CDR3nt: TGTGCCACCAGCAGAGATGGGCGGGGGCGCCAAGAGACCCAGTACTTC

j_gene: TRBJ1-1
abundance: many
v_gene: TRBV7-6
d_gene: NA
len: 16
CDR3aa: CASSLQGLGMNTEAFF
CDR3nt: TGTGCCAGCAGCTTACAGGGATTGGGGATGAACACTGAAGCTTTCTTT

j_gene: TRBJ2-1
abundance: many
v_gene: TRBV20-1
d_gene: NA
len: 18
CDR3aa: CSARQTRGIGSSYNEQFF
CDR3nt: TGCAGTGCTCGTCAAACTAGAGGGATCGGAAGCTCCTACAATGAGCAGTTCTTC

j_gene: TRBJ1-1
abundance: few
v_gene: TRBV7-3
d_gene: NA
len: 14
CDR3aa: CASSLTIGDTEAFF
CDR3nt: TGTGCCAGCAGCTTAACTATCGGGGACACTGAAGCTTTCTTT

j_gene: TRBJ1-2
abundance: many
v_gene: TRBV11-2
d_gene: NA
len: 15
CDR3aa: CASSSSDRGGYGYTF
CDR3nt: TGTGCCAGCAGCTCGTCCGACAGAGGGGGCTATGGCTACACCTTC

j_gene: TRBJ2-5
abundance: many
v_gene: TRBV29-1
d_gene: NA
len: 10
CDR3aa: CSVEGETQYF
CDR3nt: TGCAGCGTTGAAGGGGAGACCCAGTACTTC

j_gene: TRBJ2-1
abundance: many
v_gene: TRBV9
d_gene: NA
len: 13
CDR3aa: CASSVGQFNEQFF
CDR3nt: TGTGCCAGCAGCGTAGGACAGTTTAATGAGCAGTTCTTC

j_gene: TRBJ1-2
abundance: many
v_gene: TRBV29-1
d_gene: NA
len: 16
CDR3aa: CSAGGPGTPPGYGYTF
CDR3nt: TGCAGCGCTGGAGGACCCGGGACACCGCCGGGCTATGGCTACACCTTC

j_gene: TRBJ1-2
abundance: many
v_gene: TRBV30
d_gene: NA
len: 14
CDR3aa: CAWRGDGLLDGYTF
CDR3nt: TGTGCCTGGAGGGGGGACGGCTTACTGGATGGCTACACCTTC

j_gene: TRBJ2-5
abundance: many
v_gene: TRBV20-1
d_gene: NA
len: 16
CDR3aa: CSATPPDRRLLETQYF
CDR3nt: TGCAGTGCTACCCCGCCGGACAGACGCCTACTGGAGACCCAGTACTTC

j_gene: TRBJ1-2
abundance: many
v_gene: TRBV20-1
d_gene: NA
len: 13
CDR3aa: CSASLLGAYGYTF
CDR3nt: TGCAGTGCTAGTTTGCTGGGGGCCTATGGCTACACCTTC

j_gene: TRBJ2-5
abundance: many
v_gene: TRBV18
d_gene: TRBD1
len: 13
CDR3aa: CASARTGTETQYF
CDR3nt: TGTGCCAGCGCCCGGACAGGGACGGAGACCCAGTACTTC

j_gene: TRBJ2-2
abundance: many
v_gene: TRBV2
d_gene: NA
len: 11
CDR3aa: CASRNVGELFF
CDR3nt: TGTGCCAGCAGAAACGTCGGGGAGCTGTTTTTT

j_gene: TRBJ1-1
abundance: many
v_gene: TRBV20-1
d_gene: NA
len: 13
CDR3aa: CSASGGAVTEAFF
CDR3nt: TGCAGTGCTAGTGGGGGGGCGGTCACTGAAGCTTTCTTT

j_gene: TRBJ2-2
abundance: many
v_gene: TRBV2
d_gene: NA
len: 13
CDR3aa: CASSENGSGELFF
CDR3nt: TGTGCCAGCAGCGAAAACGGATCCGGGGAGCTGTTTTTT

j_gene: TRBJ1-1
abundance: many
v_gene: TRBV5-5
d_gene: NA
len: 14
CDR3aa: CASSLEGGNTEAFF
CDR3nt: TGTGCCAGCAGCTTGGAGGGCGGGAACACTGAAGCTTTCTTT

j_gene: TRBJ2-1
abundance: many
v_gene: TRBV7-2
d_gene: TRBD2
len: 18
CDR3aa: CASSLVTQAGPSYNEQFF
CDR3nt: TGTGCCAGCAGCTTAGTCACTCAAGCGGGGCCCTCCTACAATGAGCAGTTCTTC

j_gene: TRBJ2-7
abundance: many
v_gene: TRBV12-3/TRBV12-4
d_gene: NA
len: 14
CDR3aa: CASRRGGSSYEQYF
CDR3nt: TGTGCCAGCAGGAGGGGGGGAAGCTCCTACGAGCAGTACTTC

j_gene: TRBJ2-2
abundance: many
v_gene: TRBV7-2
d_gene: NA
len: 14
CDR3aa: CASSSAQSTGELFF
CDR3nt: TGTGCCAGCAGCTCCGCGCAGTCCACCGGGGAGCTGTTTTTT

j_gene: TRBJ1-2
abundance: many
v_gene: TRBV4-2
d_gene: NA
len: 14
CDR3aa: CASSQPRSNYGYTF
CDR3nt: TGTGCCAGCAGCCAACCTAGGTCGAACTATGGCTACACCTTC

j_gene: TRBJ1-1
abundance: many
v_gene: TRBV27
d_gene: NA
len: 15
CDR3aa: CASSLNGLGNTEAFF
CDR3nt: TGTGCCAGCAGTTTAAATGGGCTCGGGAACACTGAAGCTTTCTTT